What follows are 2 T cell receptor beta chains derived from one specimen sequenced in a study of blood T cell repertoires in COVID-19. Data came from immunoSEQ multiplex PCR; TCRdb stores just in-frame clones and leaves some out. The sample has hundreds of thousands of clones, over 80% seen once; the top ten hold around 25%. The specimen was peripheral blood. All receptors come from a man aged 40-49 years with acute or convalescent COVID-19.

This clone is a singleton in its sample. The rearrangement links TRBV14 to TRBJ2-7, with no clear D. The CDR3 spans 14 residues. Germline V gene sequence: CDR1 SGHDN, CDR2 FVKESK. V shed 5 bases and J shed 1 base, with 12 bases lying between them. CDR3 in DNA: TGTGCCAGCAGCGCCGGTCGATATTCCTACGAGCAGTACTTC. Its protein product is CASSAGRYSYEQYF.

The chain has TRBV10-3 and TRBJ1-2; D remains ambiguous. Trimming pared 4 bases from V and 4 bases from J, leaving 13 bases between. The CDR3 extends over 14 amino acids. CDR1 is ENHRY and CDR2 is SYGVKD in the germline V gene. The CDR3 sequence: CAISGSRDTYGYTF. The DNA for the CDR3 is TGTGCCATCAGTGGGTCCAGAGACACCTATGGCTACACCTTC.